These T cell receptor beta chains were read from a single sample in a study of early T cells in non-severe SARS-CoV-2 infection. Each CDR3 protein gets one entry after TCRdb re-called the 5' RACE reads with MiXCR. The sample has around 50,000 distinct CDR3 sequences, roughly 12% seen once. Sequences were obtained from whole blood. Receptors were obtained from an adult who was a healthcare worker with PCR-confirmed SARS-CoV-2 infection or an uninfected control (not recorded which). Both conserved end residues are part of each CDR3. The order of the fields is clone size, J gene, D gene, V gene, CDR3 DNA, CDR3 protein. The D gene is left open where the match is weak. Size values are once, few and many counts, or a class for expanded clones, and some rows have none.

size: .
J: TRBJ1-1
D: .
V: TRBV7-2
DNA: TGTGCCAGCAGCTTGACAGCCTCGAACACTGAAGCTTTCTTT
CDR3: CASSLTASNTEAFF

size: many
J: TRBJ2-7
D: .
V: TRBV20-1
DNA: TGCAGTGCTCCACTCTTGGGCGGGCCGGGGGAGCAGTACTTC
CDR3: CSAPLLGGPGEQYF

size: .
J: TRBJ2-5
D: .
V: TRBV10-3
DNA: TGTGCCAGACGCTCAGAGACCCAGTACTTC
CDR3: CARRSETQYF

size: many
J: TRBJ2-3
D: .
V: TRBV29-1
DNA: TGCAGCGTTGCGGTCGCGGGACAGAACACAGATACGCAGTATTTT
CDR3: CSVAVAGQNTDTQYF

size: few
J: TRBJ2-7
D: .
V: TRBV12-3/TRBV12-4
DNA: TGTGCCAGCAGTTTATTAGGGCGAACCTACGAGCAGTACTTC
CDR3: CASSLLGRTYEQYF

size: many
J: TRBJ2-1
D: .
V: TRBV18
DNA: TGTGCCAGCTCTCCTCTTTTCGGGACTGAATACAATGAGCAGTTCTTC
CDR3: CASSPLFGTEYNEQFF

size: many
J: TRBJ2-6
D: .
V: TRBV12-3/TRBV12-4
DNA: TGTGCCAGCAGTCCTCATCAACAGGGTTCTGGGGCCAACGTCCTGACTTTC
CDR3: CASSPHQQGSGANVLTF

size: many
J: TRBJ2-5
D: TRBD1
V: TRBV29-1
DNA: TGCAGCGTCACCGCCGGGACAGGGGGCTTGACCCAGTACTTC
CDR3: CSVTAGTGGLTQYF

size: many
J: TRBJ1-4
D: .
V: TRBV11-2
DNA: TGTGCCAGCAACAAAATTAGAAGTGCAACTAATGAAAAACTGTTTTTT
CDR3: CASNKIRSATNEKLFF

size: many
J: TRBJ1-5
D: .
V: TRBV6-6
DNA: TGTGCCAGCAGTGGAACCGACCTGGGAGGCAATCAGCCCCAGCATTTT
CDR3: CASSGTDLGGNQPQHF

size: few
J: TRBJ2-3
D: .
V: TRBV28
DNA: TGTGCCAGCAAACTCAGGGATACGCAGTATTTT
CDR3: CASKLRDTQYF

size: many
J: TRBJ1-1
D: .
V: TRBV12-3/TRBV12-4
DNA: TGTGCCAGCAGTTTCGGGGGGGTACAGAACACTGAAGCTTTCTTT
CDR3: CASSFGGVQNTEAFF

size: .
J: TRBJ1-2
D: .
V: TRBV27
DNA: TGTGCCAGCAAAAACTCAGGCGGTAACTATGGCTACACCTTC
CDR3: CASKNSGGNYGYTF

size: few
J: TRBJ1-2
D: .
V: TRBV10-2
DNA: TGCGCCAGCACGTCCAGGACTGATTATGGCTACACCTTC
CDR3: CASTSRTDYGYTF

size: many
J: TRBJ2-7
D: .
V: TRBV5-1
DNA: TGCGCCAGCAGCTTCCCTGGCACCTCCTACGAGCAGTACTTC
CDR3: CASSFPGTSYEQYF

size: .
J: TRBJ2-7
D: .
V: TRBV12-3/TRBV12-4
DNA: TGTGCCAGCAGTTTTAGAGGGGGGAGAGGGGAGCAGTACTTC
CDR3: CASSFRGGRGEQYF

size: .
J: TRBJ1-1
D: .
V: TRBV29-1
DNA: TGCAGCGCTCGGGACGCAGCGACTGAAGCTTTCTTT
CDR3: CSARDAATEAFF

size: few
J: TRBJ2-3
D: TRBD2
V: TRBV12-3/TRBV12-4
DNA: TGTGCCAGCAGGAGGGGACTAGCGGGGCGCCATGGAGGCTCAGATACGCAGTATTTT
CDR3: CASRRGLAGRHGGSDTQYF

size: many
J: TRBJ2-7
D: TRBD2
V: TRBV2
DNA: TGTGCCAGCAGCGACCAGTTCGGGGGGTACGAGCAGTACTTC
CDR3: CASSDQFGGYEQYF

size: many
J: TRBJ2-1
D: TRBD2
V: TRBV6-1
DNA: TGTGCCAGCACCCGACTAGCGGGAGGCAATGAGCAGTTCTTC
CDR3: CASTRLAGGNEQFF

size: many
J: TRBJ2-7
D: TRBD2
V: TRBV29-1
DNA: TGCAGCGTTCGGGAGGGGGGAACTACCTACGAGCAGTACTTC
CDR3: CSVREGGTTYEQYF

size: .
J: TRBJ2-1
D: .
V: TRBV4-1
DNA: TGCGCCAGCAGCCAAGATCGGGCTAGCGTACCAAGCTCCTACAATGAGCAGTTCTTC
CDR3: CASSQDRASVPSSYNEQFF

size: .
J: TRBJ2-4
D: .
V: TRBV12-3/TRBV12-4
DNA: TGTGCCAGCAGTTTTCAAAACATTCAGTACTTC
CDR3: CASSFQNIQYF

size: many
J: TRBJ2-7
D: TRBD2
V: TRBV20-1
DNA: TGCAGTGCTAGAGATCTTAAGGCCGGGACTAGCGGGAGCTACGAGCAGTACTTC
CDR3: CSARDLKAGTSGSYEQYF

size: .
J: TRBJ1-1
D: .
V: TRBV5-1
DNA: TGCGCCAGCAGCTTCAATACGAACACTGAAGCTTTCTTT
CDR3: CASSFNTNTEAFF

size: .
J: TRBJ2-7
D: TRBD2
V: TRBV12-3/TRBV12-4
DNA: TGTGCCAGCAGTGGGGGGGCTAGCGGGAGGTACGAGCAGTACTTC
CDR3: CASSGGASGRYEQYF

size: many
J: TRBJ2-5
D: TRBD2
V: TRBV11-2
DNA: TGTGCCAGCAGCTTCCAGGTTGGGGCTAGCGGGAGTACGGAGACCCAGTACTTC
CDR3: CASSFQVGASGSTETQYF

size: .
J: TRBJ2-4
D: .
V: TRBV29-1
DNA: TGCAGCGTTGGACTAGTAAACATTCAGTACTTC
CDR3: CSVGLVNIQYF

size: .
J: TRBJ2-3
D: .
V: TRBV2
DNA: TGTGCCAGAAACAGGGCATCGACGGATACGCAGTATTTT
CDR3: CARNRASTDTQYF

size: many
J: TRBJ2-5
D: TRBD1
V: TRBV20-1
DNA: TGCAGTGCTAAAATCGGGACAGGGGGCGAAGAGACCCAGTACTTC
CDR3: CSAKIGTGGEETQYF

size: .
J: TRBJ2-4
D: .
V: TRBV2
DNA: TGTGCCAGCAGAGGTGGGATACTAGGATCGGACATTCAGTACTTC
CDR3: CASRGGILGSDIQYF

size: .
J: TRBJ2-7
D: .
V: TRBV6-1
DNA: TGTGCCAGCACCAAAACGGGACCTTACGAGCAGTACTTC
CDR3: CASTKTGPYEQYF

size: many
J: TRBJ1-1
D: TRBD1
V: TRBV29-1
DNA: TGCAGCGTTGTCAGAGGGACAGCGAACACTGAAGCTTTCTTT
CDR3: CSVVRGTANTEAFF

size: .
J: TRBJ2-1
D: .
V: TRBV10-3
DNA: TGTGCCATCAGTGAGTCCCCCACTGGTCTAGGGTTCTTC
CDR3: CAISESPTGLGFF

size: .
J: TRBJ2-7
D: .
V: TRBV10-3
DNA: TGTGCCATCAGTGGAATTTCCCCGGGATCCGAGCAGTACTTC
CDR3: CAISGISPGSEQYF

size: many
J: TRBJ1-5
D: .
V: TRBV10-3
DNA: TGTGCCATCAGTAACTGGACCACCTTAGGGCCCCAGCATTTT
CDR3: CAISNWTTLGPQHF

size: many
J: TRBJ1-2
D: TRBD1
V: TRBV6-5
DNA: TGTGCCAGCAGTTACGGGGGACAGCCCTATGGCTACACCTTC
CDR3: CASSYGGQPYGYTF

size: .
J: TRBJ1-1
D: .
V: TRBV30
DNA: TGTGCCTGGAGCGCGACACAGGGAATGACTGAAGCTTTCTTT
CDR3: CAWSATQGMTEAFF

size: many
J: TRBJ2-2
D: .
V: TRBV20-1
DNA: TGCAGTGCTAGTCCGGTGGGGGGCCACACCGGTTGGGAGCTGTTTTTT
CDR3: CSASPVGGHTGWELFF

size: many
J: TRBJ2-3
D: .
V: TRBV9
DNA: TGTGCCAGCAGCGGGGGGTTTAAGGGAGATACGCAGTATTTT
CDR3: CASSGGFKGDTQYF

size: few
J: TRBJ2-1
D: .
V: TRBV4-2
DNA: TGTGCCAGCATCAAAGGGCCGGAACGTGACAATGAGCAGTTCTTC
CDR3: CASIKGPERDNEQFF

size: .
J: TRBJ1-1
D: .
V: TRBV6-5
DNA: TGTGCCAGCAGTTACTCGGGTCCCCTGACAGGCCGCCGGGACACTGAAGCTTTCTTT
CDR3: CASSYSGPLTGRRDTEAFF

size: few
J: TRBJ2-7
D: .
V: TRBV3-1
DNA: TGTGCCAGCAGCCAAGATCGCCGCTCCTACGAGCAGTACTTC
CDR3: CASSQDRRSYEQYF

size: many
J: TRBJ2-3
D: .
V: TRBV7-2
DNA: TGTGCCAGCAGCCTAACAGAACGGGGTCTCCCAGATACGCAGTATTTT
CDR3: CASSLTERGLPDTQYF

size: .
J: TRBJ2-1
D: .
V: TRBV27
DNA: TGTGCCAGCAGTTCCCTATTTCTTGAGCAGTTCTTC
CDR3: CASSSLFLEQFF

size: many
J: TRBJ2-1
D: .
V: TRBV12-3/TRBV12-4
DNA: TGTGCCAGCAGCTTTCCCGCTACGGGAGAATGGTACAATGAGCAGTTCTTC
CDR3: CASSFPATGEWYNEQFF